This T cell receptor (beta chain) was sequenced during a study of pediatric ulcerative colitis. Study-wide context: Disease was pancolitis in roughly 7 and left-sided in two, histology-confirmed. General observations from the study: Acute severe colitis showed lower rectal diversity from clonal expansions. No controls had the two rectal clonotypes shared by ulcerative colitis patients. Blood-rectal clonal overlap within each person was significantly higher in ulcerative colitis patients than controls.

V was trimmed by 5 bases and J by 14 bases, leaving 18 bases between them. The CDR3 has 12 residues. Germline lookup yields CDR1 SGHDN and CDR2 FVKESK. Worth noting for this clone: Its antigen is unknown.

Libraries were prepared by immunoSEQ multiplex PCR; TCRdb keeps only in-frame clonotypes and omits some of them. Altogether 25,000 to 35,000 clones are present, roughly 82% being singletons, with the ten largest covering 4% to 5.5%. The sample consisted of blood. The clonotype comes from a boy younger than 18 with severe ulcerative colitis. The chain joins TRBV14 to TRBJ1-2, with D possibly TRBD1 on 6 matching bases. The CDR3 protein is CASSTLNRESTF. CDR3 bases: TGTGCCAGCAGCACCCTCAACAGGGAAAGTACCTTC. Combining the CDR3 with reference TRBV14 and TRBJ1-2 gives the whole variable domain EAGVTQFPSHSVIEKGQTVTLRCDPISGHDNLYWYRRVMGKEIKFLLHFVKESKQDESGMPNNRFLAERTGGTYSTLKVQPAELEDSGVYFCASSTLNRESTFGSGTRLTVV.